Listed here are 14 T cell receptor beta chains from one sample, sequenced in a study of blood T cell repertoires in COVID-19 (dated by TCRdb to 2018 to 2021). Preparation of the library involved the immunoSEQ multiplex PCR assay. The clones in this table, taken by TCRdb from immuneACCESS, are in-frame only. Not every clone is retained; where verified, under half of the shortfall comes from an unresolved V gene, and the cause of the rest is unknown. The sample table holds 200,000 to 300,000 clones, of which 84% were seen once. The ten largest clones add up to 3.5% to 4.5% of the sample. What was sequenced was peripheral blood. All receptors come from a man aged 45-60 years with acute or convalescent COVID-19.

The V call is TRBV7-9, the J call TRBJ2-5; 11 nucleotides match TRBD1. Germline V gene sequence: CDR1 SEHNR, CDR2 FQNEAQ (reference sequence). V was clipped by 1 base and J by 4 bases; unmatched bases: 5. The CDR3 extends over 16 amino acids. The CDR3, as DNA: TGTGCCAGCAGCTTAGATTGGACAGGGGGCAGAGAGACCCAGTACTTC. Translating it yields CASSLDWTGGRETQYF.

The genes are TRBV7-2 and TRBJ2-7, with 7 nucleotides matching TRBD2. The J segment lost 0 bases and the V segment lost 2 bases, leaving 16 bases of the junction unmatched. Per the germline V gene, CDR1 is SGHTA and CDR2 is FQGNSA. The CDR3 is made up of 19 amino acids. This chain's CDR3 is CASSLRGGSEARSSYEQYF. Here the CDR3 DNA reads TGTGCCAGCAGCTTACGGGGAGGGAGTGAGGCCAGGAGCTCCTACGAGCAGTACTTC.

This chain connects TRBV15 to TRBJ1-3; 10 nucleotides match TRBD1. The CDR3 sequence is 16 residues long. In germline, CDR1 is LNHNV, CDR2 YYDKDF (reference sequence). Trimming at V came to 2 bases and at J to 8 bases, leaving 9 bases not matched to a gene. Here the CDR3 reads CATSRRGQGGRDTIYF. The CDR3 DNA reads as TGTGCCACCAGCAGACGTGGACAGGGGGGTAGGGACACCATATATTTT.

The chain employs TRBV10-3 and TRBJ1-3, with D tentatively TRBD1 (5 bases). Between the trimmed V and J ends, which lost 2 bases and 8 bases, there was a span of 13 bases. This CDR3 contains 14 residues. Germline V gene lookup returns CDR1 ENHRY and CDR2 SYGVKD. The CDR3, as DNA: TGTGCCATCAGTGAGCCGTTGGGGGGATACACCATATATTTT. This gives the protein CAISEPLGGYTIYF.

Only a few counts were recorded for this clone. The rearrangement uses TRBV18 and TRBJ1-1; 8 positions match TRBD1. The CDR3 covers 13 residues. J lost 7 bases, V lost 6 bases, and 7 bases had no gene match. The germline CDR1 and CDR2 sequences are KGHSH and LQKENI. The DNA for the CDR3 is TGTGCCAGCTCCCTTGGACAGGGCTTTGAAGCTTTCTTT. It specifies CASSLGQGFEAFF.

The genes are TRBV3-1 (or the pseudogene TRBV3-2) and TRBJ1-1; 10 nucleotides agree with TRBD1. The CDR3 contains 16 residues. Germline CDR1 LGHDT, CDR2 YNNKEL (reference sequence). Germline trimming cut 4 bases from V and 3 bases from J; bases unmatched to any gene: 8. For the CDR3, the DNA is TGTGCCAGCAGCCTTGGACAGGGGGAAGCGGACACTGAAGCTTTCTTT. Its protein is CASSLGQGEADTEAFF.

The V call is TRBV5-1, the J call TRBJ2-3; D might be TRBD2 (5 bases). This CDR3 spans 16 amino acids. From germline, CDR1 is SGHRS and CDR2 YFSETQ. Trimming shortened V by 4 bases and J by 2 bases, and 17 bases separated the two germline ends. CDR3 protein: CASSLVGSRHTDTQYF. For the CDR3, the DNA is TGCGCCAGCAGCCTGGTTGGGAGCCGGCACACAGATACGCAGTATTTT.

This sequence joins TRBV3-1 (or the pseudogene TRBV3-2) and TRBJ2-7, with a tentative D call TRBD2 (6 bases). Germline CDR1 reads LGHDT; CDR2 reads YNNKEL (reference sequence). The CDR3 spans 16 residues. The ends were cut back, 0 bases at V and 4 bases at J, with 16 bases in the middle. The CDR3 nucleotides are TGTGCCAGCAGCCAAGATCCGGGAGTCCTTCTTTACGAGCAGTACTTC. Translated: CASSQDPGVLLYEQYF.

The CDR3 here is CASSPGQHDQETQYF. The CDR3 DNA is TGTGCCAGCAGCCCGGGACAGCACGACCAAGAGACCCAGTACTTC. The rearrangement uses TRBV11-3 and TRBJ2-5; 7 nucleotides match TRBD1. V shed 5 bases, J shed 0 bases, and the junction held 6 bases outside the gene matches. The CDR3 extends over 15 amino acids. Germline CDR1 SGHNT, CDR2 YENEEA.

The chain uses TRBV5-4 and TRBJ2-1; 7 bases fit TRBD2. This CDR3 region has 16 residues. CDR1 is SGHNT, CDR2 YYREEE, per germline (reference sequence). The V segment lost 0 bases and the J segment 3 bases; nucleotides outside the gene matches: 6. The CDR3 coding sequence is TGTGCCAGCAGCTTGGGTGGCGGGGGTGTCTACAATGAGCAGTTCTTC. It is translated as CASSLGGGGVYNEQFF.

V gene TRBV7-9 combines with J gene TRBJ1-1; D is undetermined. CDR1 and CDR2 (germline): SEHNR, FQNEAQ (reference sequence). V was trimmed by 5 bases and J by 1 base, leaving 8 bases between them. This CDR3 contains 13 residues. The CDR3 bases are TGTGCCAGCAGCCGTCGGGAGAACACTGAAGCTTTCTTT. It encodes CASSRRENTEAFF.

The chain has TRBV4-2 and TRBJ2-2; a possible D gene is TRBD2 (5 bases). V was shortened by 1 base and J by 0 bases, with 6 bases between the two germline ends. The CDR3 has 15 residues. In germline, CDR1 is LGHNA, CDR2 YNFKEQ. This CDR3 reads CASSQVDSNTGELFF. The CDR3 DNA follows: TGTGCCAGCAGCCAAGTGGACTCGAACACCGGGGAGCTGTTTTTT.

J is TRBJ1-1 and V is TRBV27; D possibly corresponds to TRBD1 (6 bases). Germline V gene sequence: CDR1 MNHEY, CDR2 SMNVEV (reference sequence). The CDR3 runs 13 residues. V gave up 5 bases and J gave up 6 bases, with 13 bases separating them. The CDR3 sequence: CASSPTGTPEAFF. DNA for the CDR3: TGTGCCAGCAGTCCAACCGGGACACCTGAAGCTTTCTTT.

The genes are TRBV9 and TRBJ2-2; D is possibly TRBD2 (7 bases). The ends were cut back, 3 bases at V and 4 bases at J, with 13 bases in the middle. Germline V gives CDR1 SGDLS, CDR2 YYNGEE. The CDR3 contains 15 residues. The CDR3 nucleotides read TGTGCCAGCAGCGAGCGGGACACTCGCACCGGGGAGCTGTTTTTT. Its translation is CASSERDTRTGELFF.